The rows below give T cell receptor beta chains drawn from one sample of a study of T cells in Graves' hyperthyroidism and ophthalmopathy. One entry per CDR3 protein results from TCRdb running MiXCR on the multiplex PCR reads. The profile shows a few hundred thousand distinct CDR3 sequences, 15% to 20% of them singletons. The sample was blood. The origin of the receptors is a woman in her twenties or thirties with Graves' ophthalmopathy. CDR3s include the opening cysteine and the closing phenylalanine or tryptophan. The order of the fields is J gene, V gene, CDR3 protein.

TRBJ2-7 TRBV7-8 CASSLEGTGSYEQYF
TRBJ2-7 TRBV2 CASSVGTGNEQYF
TRBJ2-7 TRBV4-3 CASSQEDGSYYEQYF
TRBJ2-1 TRBV10-3 CAISVGGSSSYNEQFF
TRBJ2-7 TRBV19 CASSPGLAGRDEQYF
TRBJ1-5 TRBV4-1 CASSQFTGRIQPQHF
TRBJ2-2 TRBV28 CASSWGGTGELFF
TRBJ2-7 TRBV9 CARSPPASGSYEQYF
TRBJ2-1 TRBV20-1 CSASASGRRYNEQFF
TRBJ2-4 TRBV12-3/TRBV12-4 CASTLTRGIQYF
TRBJ1-1 TRBV5-1 CASSSETQGANTEAFF
TRBJ2-7 TRBV30 CAWTDRQGAPCEQYF
TRBJ1-4 TRBV24-1 CATSDFAQEKLFF
TRBJ2-5 TRBV29-1 CSVQGTETQYF
TRBJ1-5 TRBV6-2/TRBV6-3 CASRETGIVNQPQHF
TRBJ2-7 TRBV15 CATSRDRDRSYEQYF
TRBJ1-4 TRBV7-9 CASSLSRRGLGATNEKLFF
TRBJ2-7 TRBV18 CASSRAALGREQYF
TRBJ1-1 TRBV10-3 CAISESLQGGTEAFF
TRBJ2-3 TRBV7-2 CANTGGAPDTQYF
TRBJ1-1 TRBV30 CAWSLGLKMNTEAFF
TRBJ2-7 TRBV7-8 CASSPDVGRTGEQYF
TRBJ1-4 TRBV7-9 CASSTDGETTNEKLFF
TRBJ2-7 TRBV28 CASSQAGASYEQYF
TRBJ2-4 TRBV6-2/TRBV6-3 CASSYAGAAKNIQYF
TRBJ2-5 TRBV9 CASSVGRYQETQYF
TRBJ1-5 TRBV7-8 CASSLGSLEGREPQHF
TRBJ2-7 TRBV25-1 CASGTANSYEQYF
TRBJ2-7 TRBV5-5 CASSFLTRGQDGQYF
TRBJ2-3 TRBV5-1 CASSLAEVAGPLSQYF
TRBJ1-2 TRBV6-1 CASRPGGLGGYTF
TRBJ1-1 TRBV3-1 CASRVTQGRGEAFF
TRBJ2-3 TRBV28 CASRVLGRNTDTQYF
TRBJ2-7 TRBV7-2 CASSPDQRGKEQYF
TRBJ2-7 TRBV4-1 CASSLTTSGATYEQYF
TRBJ1-5 TRBV5-1 CASSLGDSLDQPQHF
TRBJ1-1 TRBV5-6 CASRSKDRVRNTEAFF
TRBJ1-2 TRBV2 CASSEEAEGYTF
TRBJ2-2 TRBV10-3 CAISAATANTGELFF
TRBJ2-7 TRBV10-3 CAIRAGEYEQYF
TRBJ2-3 TRBV11-2 CASSPGKTDTQYF
TRBJ2-5 TRBV11-2 CASSTRTEETQYF
TRBJ2-3 TRBV7-9 CASSLVTDPSTDTQYF
TRBJ1-2 TRBV18 CASSPGYRYGYTF
TRBJ2-1 TRBV7-3 CASSLKVSGGNEQFF
TRBJ2-1 TRBV6-1 CASSALLGQASYNEQFF
TRBJ2-1 TRBV5-1 CASSYTGSPYNEQFF
TRBJ2-7 TRBV4-3 CASSLIGGDREQYF
TRBJ2-1 TRBV6-2/TRBV6-3 CASSLRVVQFF
TRBJ2-1 TRBV24-1 CATSDIGGGDEQFF
TRBJ2-3 TRBV13 CASRGPGLAGGRADTQYF